This TCR beta chain emerged from a study of T-cell memory formation after mild COVID-19. Study in general: Largely donor-specific sequence clusters came from two donors.

A 5'RACE reaction primed in the constant segment made cDNA libraries of TCR alpha and TCR beta, and these carried sample barcodes and UMIs. Each CDR3 protein gets one entry after TCRdb re-called the 5' RACE reads with MiXCR. This sample has nearly 110,000 distinct CDR3 sequences, with 14% found just once. In the case of this clonotype: No antigen is known for it.

Overall study findings and caveats: CD4/CD8 balance characterized clones contracting day 15 to 85, and CD4+ skew characterized later expanders. SARS-CoV-2 specificity of second-wave clones peaking day 37 was unconfirmed.

The sequenced sample was PBMCs or a T cell subset sorted from them (not recorded which). The origin of this receptor is a young man who had mild COVID-19 (a few samples of this study predate the infection). Cell type and time point are not known.

CDR3 nucleotide sequence: TGTGCCACCAGTGGGATAGGGGTTGGCAATCAGCCCCAGCATTTT. Its protein is CATSGIGVGNQPQHF. The rearrangement joins TRBV24-1 to TRBJ1-5; the D gene is possibly TRBD1 (5 bases). Between the trimmed V and J ends, which lost 5 bases and 2 bases, there was a span of 12 bases. The CDR3 totals 15 residues. Germline-derived CDR1 and CDR2 are KGHDR and SFDVKD.